A single T cell receptor beta chain is shown here with its context. The record originates from a study of control samples from healthy donors and cancer patients. The germline CDR1 and CDR2 sequences are SGHRS and YFSETQ. The CDR3 sequence is 17 residues long. The V segment lost 4 bases and the J segment 5 bases; nucleotides outside the gene matches: 15. Sequencing used immunoSEQ multiplex PCR; TCRdb keeps in-frame clones, though not all of them. The repertoire includes 95,000 to 120,000 clones, almost 85% of them detected once, and roughly 6.5% sits in the top ten. The clonotype originates from a young man in good health. The source material was blood. This chain connects TRBV5-1 to TRBJ2-3; 8 nucleotides agree with TRBD1. The CDR3 protein is CASSQEGRQGARDTQYF. DNA of the CDR3: TGCGCCAGCAGCCAGGAGGGTAGGCAGGGGGCCAGAGATACGCAGTATTTT.